This TCR beta chain was documented in a study of blood T cell repertoires in COVID-19. For the study at large: The analysed material was cDNA or gDNA that came from T cells, B-cell-depleted T cells, or PBMCs.

CDR1 and CDR2 (germline): SGHTA, FQGNSA. V lost 3 bases, J lost 4 bases, and 5 bases stayed unmatched. The CDR3 is made up of 14 amino acids. The count of this clone is one. Per the study methods: Reference gene primer amplification yielded estimated nucleated cell counts. Clones were sequenced by immunoSEQ multiplex PCR, and TCRdb holds only the in-frame ones, with some missing. D and trimming were read from the DNA, whereas the V and J calls and clone size are those reported in that table. This sample carries around 220,000 clones, 75% to 90% of them seen once, and the ten largest clones take 6% to 7%.

This chain links TRBV7-2 with TRBJ1-2; 7 positions match TRBD1. Sequencing was carried out using PBMCs or T cells enriched from blood (not recorded which). The source is a woman aged 25 to 45 with acute COVID-19. CDR3 sequence: CASSFGRGTYGYTF. The CDR3 coding sequence is TGTGCCAGCAGCTTCGGCAGGGGGACCTATGGCTACACCTTC.